This entry is about one T cell receptor beta chain. One end of the junction fails to match germline, which may point to a read error. In the study's own analysis: Nucleated cell counts were estimated from reference gene primer amplification. Libraries were prepared by immunoSEQ multiplex PCR; TCRdb keeps only in-frame clonotypes and omits some of them. That table furnishes V, J and clone size, whereas the DNA furnished D and trimming. The sample consists of about 35,000 clones, 87% of them appearing once. Germline assignment: CDR1 SGHAT and CDR2 FQNNGV. CDR3 length: 16 amino acids. The sample is drawn from a study of blood T cell repertoires in COVID-19. About the research overall: COVID-19 samples collected from the United States, Italy and Spain covered acute and convalescent phases. PBMCs, B-cell-depleted T cells, or T cells provided the cDNA or gDNA that made up the material.

J is TRBJ2-1 and V is TRBV11-2, with TRBD2 matching 9 bases. The sample taken for sequencing was peripheral blood. The TCR was taken from an older man with active COVID-19. In nucleotides, the CDR3 is TGTGCCAGCAGGTTAGCGGGAGCGCTCTCCTACAATGAGCAGTTCTTC. Amino acids: CASRLAGALSYNEQFF.